The 32 T cell receptor beta chains given below trace back to one sample, sequenced in a study of T cells in Graves' hyperthyroidism and ophthalmopathy. TCR beta CDR3 sequences were amplified from RNA transcripts. HTBI primers were used for first-round RT-PCR of the TCR CDR3. One entry per CDR3 protein, called by TCRdb with MiXCR from the multiplex PCR reads. The table lists around 540,000 distinct CDR3 sequences, roughly 46% of them singletons. The sequencing input was peripheral blood or thyroid tissue (not recorded which). The receptors shown here come from a woman aged 18-29 years with Graves' hyperthyroidism.

This clonotype has a handful of counts. This sequence joins TRBV20-1 and TRBJ1-1; D call uncertain. This CDR3 has 14 residues. Trimming cost V 0 bases and J 5 bases, with 13 bases left between them. Germline V lookup: CDR1 DFQATT, CDR2 SNEGSKA (reference sequence). The CDR3 spells CSARDRPGRTEAFF. CDR3 nucleotides: TGCAGTGCTAGAGACCGACCCGGGCGAACTGAAGCTTTCTTT.

The chain employs TRBV2 and TRBJ1-4; 12 positions match TRBD1. This CDR3 is 16 amino acids long. CDR1 is SNHLY, CDR2 FYNNEI, per germline. V trimming: 5 bases; J trimming: 7 bases; junction bases outside the gene matches: 8. The CDR3 DNA follows: TGTGCCAGCAGTCCCGGGACAGGGGGCTTAGGTGAAAAACTGTTTTTT. This encodes CASSPGTGGLGEKLFF.

The chain recombines TRBV2 with TRBJ1-4; the D is unclear. Trimming left V 11 bases short and J 8 bases short, with 9 bases between. Germline V gene data show CDR1 as SNHLY and CDR2 as FYNNEI. The CDR3 runs 10 residues. The CDR3 sequence is CAALEEKLFF. The CDR3 nucleotides read TGTGCCGCCTTAGAGGAAAAACTGTTTTTT.

This clonotype was counted a single time. The chain has TRBV5-1 and TRBJ2-2; D not resolved. The CDR3 totals 15 residues. Trimming removed 4 bases at V and 2 bases at J, with 12 bases between. CDR1 and CDR2 (germline): SGHRS, YFSETQ. CDR3 DNA: TGCGCCAGCAGCAAATTTGGGCCAAACACCGGGGAGCTGTTTTTT. It is translated as CASSKFGPNTGELFF.

The CDR3 coding sequence is TGTGCCAGCAGCTACCCGAGCTACACCTTC. The encoded protein is CASSYPSYTF. The chain is built from TRBV7-2 and TRBJ1-2; no clear D gene. CDR3 length: 10 amino acids. Germline CDR1 SGHTA, CDR2 FQGNSA. V shed 4 bases and J shed 9 bases, with 6 bases lying between them.

The chain links TRBV29-1 to TRBJ1-5; unclear D gene. V was shortened by 8 bases and J by 2 bases, with 13 bases between the two germline ends. CDR1 is SQVTM, CDR2 ANQGSEA, per germline. The CDR3 is made up of 13 amino acids. The DNA for the CDR3 is TGCAGCTCAGGTCCTCGGGGCAATCAGCCCCAGCATTTT. Its translation: CSSGPRGNQPQHF.

J is TRBJ2-7 and V is TRBV9; D may match TRBD1 or TRBD2 (5 bases each). The CDR3 runs 13 residues. With 3 bases removed from V and 4 bases from J, the gap between germline ends came to 11 bases. Germline lookup yields CDR1 SGDLS and CDR2 YYNGEE. CDR3 sequence reads: CASSERDAYEQYF. DNA for the CDR3: TGTGCCAGCAGCGAACGGGACGCGTACGAGCAGTACTTC.

This CDR3 is CASSQMYEQYF. The CDR3 bases are TGTGCCAGCAGCCAAATGTACGAGCAGTACTTC. V is TRBV3-1 and J is TRBJ2-7; unclear D gene. The V end lost 2 bases, the J end lost 4 bases, and 3 bases lay between the germline ends. The CDR3 has 11 residues. Germline assignment: CDR1 LGHDT and CDR2 YNNKEL (reference sequence).

The gene calls are TRBV6-6 and TRBJ1-1; no firm D call. V lost 5 bases and J lost 1, with 11 bases in between. This CDR3 region has 14 residues. CDR1 is MNHNY, CDR2 SVGAGI, per germline (reference sequence). CDR3 region: CASSERRENTEAFF. CDR3 nucleotide sequence: TGTGCCAGCAGTGAAAGAAGGGAGAACACTGAAGCTTTCTTT.

The V and J genes are TRBV29-1 and TRBJ1-2; D ambiguous. This CDR3 region has 14 residues. V lost 1 base, J lost 4 bases, and 13 bases lay in between. Per germline, CDR1 SQVTM and CDR2 ANQGSEA. Here the CDR3 DNA reads TGCAGCGTTGAAGCCTTGGGGTTGGGCTATGGCTACACCTTC. Translated: CSVEALGLGYGYTF.

This clonotype has ten or more counts. The genes are TRBV2 and TRBJ2-5; D is undetermined. The CDR3 totals 14 residues. The V end lost 1 base, the J end lost 5 bases, and 11 bases lay between the germline ends. Germline V gives CDR1 SNHLY, CDR2 FYNNEI. The CDR3 is CASSEGGSLETQYF. The CDR3 coding sequence is TGTGCCAGCAGTGAAGGAGGAAGTCTGGAGACCCAGTACTTC.

The chain uses TRBV29-1 and TRBJ1-1; 9 positions match TRBD1. CDR3 length: 17 residues. The trim removed 0 bases at V and 0 bases at J, leaving 8 bases unmatched. Germline V gene data show CDR1 as SQVTM and CDR2 as ANQGSEA. CDR3 sequence reads: CSVEEAGTGTMNTEAFF. CDR3 sequence (DNA): TGCAGCGTTGAAGAGGCCGGGACAGGGACTATGAACACTGAAGCTTTCTTT.

J is TRBJ1-4 and V is TRBV11-2; 7 nucleotides match TRBD1. CDR3 length: 16 amino acids. Germline values: CDR1 SGHAT, CDR2 FQNNGV. Losses at the gene ends were 3 bases for V and 0 bases for J; bases not matched to a gene: 4. Here the CDR3 reads CASSFRQGATNEKLFF. The CDR3 DNA is TGTGCCAGCAGCTTCCGACAGGGCGCAACTAATGAAAAACTGTTTTTT.

The gene calls are TRBV24-1 and TRBJ1-2, with 7 bases matching TRBD1. Trimming at V came to 5 bases and at J to 6 bases, leaving 2 bases not matched to a gene. Germline assignment: CDR1 KGHDR and CDR2 SFDVKD. This CDR3 region has 12 residues. The CDR3, as DNA: TGTGCCACCAGTGCCACAGGGGATGGCTACACCTTC. This codes for CATSATGDGYTF.

V gene TRBV7-9 combines with J gene TRBJ2-3; 8 bases fit TRBD2. The V and J ends lost 1 base and 3 bases, in that order; junction bases with no gene match: 3. Germline CDR1 reads SEHNR; CDR2 reads FQNEAQ (reference sequence). The CDR3 has 15 amino acids. CDR3 protein: CASSLVTSGTDTQYF. CDR3 DNA sequence: TGTGCCAGCAGCTTAGTAACTAGCGGAACAGATACGCAGTATTTT.

This CDR3 reads CASRSGQDQETQYF. CDR3 nucleotides: TGCGCCAGCAGATCTGGACAGGACCAAGAGACCCAGTACTTC. The chain employs TRBV5-1 and TRBJ2-5; TRBD1 matches at 7 bases. The CDR3 length is 14 residues. In germline, CDR1 is SGHRS, CDR2 YFSETQ. J lost 0 bases, V lost 5 bases, and 4 bases had no gene match. Based on the CDR3 plus reference TRBV5-1 and TRBJ2-5, the full variable domain is KAGVTQTPRYLIKTRGQQVTLSCSPISGHRSVSWYQQTPGQGLQFLFEYFSETQRNKGNFPGRFSGRQFSNSRSEMNVSTLELGDSALYLCASRSGQDQETQYFGPGTRLLVL.

This chain joins TRBV20-1 and TRBJ1-6; TRBD1 matches at 8 bases. Per germline, CDR1 DFQATT and CDR2 SNEGSKA (reference sequence). Trimming cost V 3 bases and J 7 bases; bases outside gene matches: 2. The CDR3 has 13 residues. CDR3 amino acids: CSASQGANSPLHF. Written as DNA, the CDR3 is TGCAGTGCTAGCCAGGGGGCAAATTCACCCCTCCACTTT.

In this sample, this clonotype turned up many times. The gene calls are TRBV10-3 and TRBJ1-5, with 9 bases identical to TRBD1. The CDR3 spans 14 residues. Germline V gene sequence: CDR1 ENHRY, CDR2 SYGVKD. The V gene end was trimmed by 6 bases and the J gene end by 7 bases; junction bases not matched to a gene: 7. The CDR3 loop is CAISRTGAAQPQHF. DNA of the CDR3: TGTGCCATCAGCCGGACAGGGGCCGCCCAGCCCCAGCATTTT.

This clonotype was recorded at least ten times. The J gene is TRBJ1-2, the V gene TRBV24-1, with unresolved D. The CDR3 spans 16 residues. V lost 3 bases, J lost 7 bases, and 20 bases lay in between. Germline V gives CDR1 KGHDR, CDR2 SFDVKD. DNA of the CDR3: TGTGCCACCAGTGATACCCGGACGACGGACCCCGGTGGCTACACCTTC. This codes for CATSDTRTTDPGGYTF.

The chain's CDR3 is CASSEYALQETQYF. In nucleotides, the CDR3 is TGTGCCAGCAGTGAATATGCACTTCAAGAGACCCAGTACTTC. The chain has TRBV25-1 and TRBJ2-5; D not resolved. This CDR3 has 14 residues. Trimming removed 0 bases from V and 2 bases from J, with 7 bases in between. The germline V gene has CDR1 MGHDK and CDR2 SYGVNS.

Regarding this clonotype: The junction shows a germline mismatch at one end, possibly a read error. This sequence joins TRBV6-6 and TRBJ2-2; 7 bases agree with TRBD2. The CDR3 runs 12 residues. Germline values: CDR1 MNHNY, CDR2 SVGAGI (reference sequence). For the CDR3, the DNA is TGTGCCAGCAGTTACAGTCGGGAGGAGATGTTTTTT. It encodes CASSYSREEMFF.

On this clonotype itself: A much larger clone is a single base away; this may be a read error. The chain links TRBV7-3 to TRBJ2-2; D remains ambiguous. V was clipped by 5 bases and J by 6 bases, with 7 bases between them. Germline loops: CDR1 SGHTA, CDR2 FQGTGA. The CDR3 runs 12 residues. This CDR3 reads CASSPRSGELFF. The CDR3 region has the DNA TGTGCCAGCAGCCCGAGGTCCGGGGAGCTGTTTTTT.

This clonotype was detected once. V gene TRBV15 combines with J gene TRBJ1-2; no firm D call. The germline CDR1 and CDR2 sequences are LNHNV and YYDKDF (reference sequence). V gave up 3 bases and J gave up 4 bases, with 12 bases separating them. This CDR3 has 14 amino acids. The CDR3 nucleotides read TGTGCCACCAGCAGCTCCGTAGGAACCTATGGCTACACCTTC. Translation: CATSSSVGTYGYTF.

CDR3 sequence reads: CAISDRADYEQYF. The CDR3 nucleotides are TGTGCCATCAGCGACAGGGCCGACTACGAGCAGTACTTC. This chain uses TRBV10-3 with TRBJ2-7; 7 positions match TRBD1. Trimming removed 6 bases from V and 3 bases from J; junction bases left unmatched: 5. Germline V gene lookup returns CDR1 ENHRY and CDR2 SYGVKD. The CDR3 consists of 13 residues.

The rearrangement uses TRBV15 and TRBJ1-5; a weak D match, TRBD1 (5 bases). Trimming shortened V by 3 bases and J by 7 bases, and 22 bases separated the two germline ends. The CDR3 loop spans 17 amino acids. The germline V gene has CDR1 LNHNV and CDR2 YYDKDF (reference sequence). Here the CDR3 DNA reads TGTGCCACCAGCAGTGGGGGATGGTCGGGGGTCCGACAGCCCCAGCATTTT. This sequence encodes CATSSGGWSGVRQPQHF.

About this clonotype: One junction end does not reproduce the germline sequence, and a read error may be involved. This sequence joins TRBV7-8 and TRBJ2-7; D is unclear. Germline values: CDR1 SGHVS, CDR2 FQNEAQ. The CDR3 is made up of 14 amino acids. As DNA, the CDR3 is TGTGCCAGCAGCTTAGTTCAGATCTCCTACGAGCAGCACTTC. Translated, it gives CASSLVQISYEQHF.

This clonotype was recorded many times. The rearrangement joins TRBV10-3 to TRBJ2-7, with D tentatively TRBD1 or TRBD2 (5 bases each). Germline CDR1 ENHRY, CDR2 SYGVKD. The CDR3 runs to 15 residues. The ends were cut back, 0 bases at V and 3 bases at J, with 12 bases in the middle. The DNA for the CDR3 is TGTGCCATCAGTGAGTCTGGGGGAAGGAACTACGAGCAGTACTTC. It encodes CAISESGGRNYEQYF.

V and J are TRBV5-1 and TRBJ1-1; 8 bases fit TRBD1. Per germline, CDR1 SGHRS and CDR2 YFSETQ. V was clipped by 6 bases and J by 3 bases; unmatched bases: 10. The CDR3 is made up of 15 amino acids. CDR3 in DNA: TGCGCCAGCATCGACAGGACAGGGATGGACACTGAAGCTTTCTTT. Residues: CASIDRTGMDTEAFF.

This clonotype has ten or more counts. The chain employs TRBV2 and TRBJ1-3; 8 nucleotides line up with TRBD1. The CDR3 extends over 14 amino acids. The junction had 1 base not matched to a gene; V was cut back by 5 bases and J by 1 base. Looked up from germline, CDR1 is SNHLY and CDR2 is FYNNEI. The CDR3 region has the DNA TGTGCCAGCAGTACAGGGGGATCTGGAAACACCATATATTTT. Protein sequence: CASSTGGSGNTIYF.

V is TRBV7-9 and J is TRBJ2-2; D possibly corresponds to TRBD2 (6 bases). The length of the CDR3 is 16 residues. V lost 5 bases and J 4 bases, leaving 17 bases between the germline ends. Germline V gene lookup returns CDR1 SEHNR and CDR2 FQNEAQ (reference sequence). The CDR3 DNA reads TGTGCCAGCAGCCCACAGGAGGGGATGAGCACCGGGGAGCTGTTTTTT. It yields the protein CASSPQEGMSTGELFF. Looking up the rest from reference TRBV7-9 and TRBJ2-2 gives the full variable domain: DTGVSQNPRHKITKRGQNVTFRCDPISEHNRLYWYRQTLGQGPEFLTYFQNEAQLEKSRLLSDRFSAERPKGSFSTLEIQRTEQGDSAMYLCASSPQEGMSTGELFFGEGSRLTVL.

The chain combines TRBV7-2 with TRBJ1-6; maybe TRBD1 (5 bases). From germline, CDR1 is SGHTA and CDR2 FQGNSA. The CDR3 consists of 13 residues. V was pared by 11 bases and J by 6 bases, with 14 bases between. The CDR3 sequence: CAGTHSSNSPLHF. The CDR3 bases are TGTGCCGGGACTCACAGCTCTAATTCACCCCTCCACTTT.

This clonotype has a handful of counts. This chain links TRBV2 with TRBJ2-7; D unclear. Trimming stripped 2 bases from V and 4 bases from J, with 12 bases between. This CDR3 spans 14 amino acids. In germline, CDR1 is SNHLY, CDR2 FYNNEI. As DNA, the CDR3 is TGTGCCAGCAGTGAATTTTCGTGGATTTACGAGCAGTACTTC. Translated, it gives CASSEFSWIYEQYF.